This T cell receptor (beta chain) derives from a study of human T cells and chemical hapten exposure. Time point meaning: patch test 3, about 24 weeks after DPC sensitization. Indicated treatment: therapeutic diphenylcyclopropenone sensitization with weekly scalp DPC. Germline-derived CDR1 and CDR2 are DFQATT and SNEGSKA (reference sequence). The V and J ends lost 4 bases and 3 bases, in that order; junction bases with no gene match: 9. The CDR3 length is 16 residues. Each CDR3 protein gets one entry after TCRdb re-called the RACE reads with MiXCR. Of 190,000 or so distinct CDR3 sequences listed, around 25% are singletons. This clonotype has more than one count but fewer than ten.

The sequences come from whole blood, collected in connection with sensitization to the hapten diphenylcyclopropenone (DPC). This TCR derives from a woman in her thirties or forties with alopecia areata. Some clones in this sample may be carry-over from other donors' samples. V and J are TRBV20-1 and TRBJ2-1, with TRBD2 identical over 10 bases. The CDR3 sequence is CSAKDIAGGGYNEQFF. DNA of the CDR3: TGCAGTGCTAAGGACATAGCGGGAGGTGGCTACAATGAGCAGTTCTTC.